The clone carrying this TCR beta chain has just a few counts. Its antigen is currently unknown. These data originate in a study of beta chain features in type 1 diabetes. Trimming at V came to 3 bases and at J to 5 bases, leaving 9 bases not matched to a gene. This CDR3 comprises 17 residues. Per the germline V gene, CDR1 is MDHEN and CDR2 is SYDVKM. Study-wide results and limits: Individuals with type 1 diabetes displayed fewer insertions and more deletions at VDJ junctions. The study found moderately but significantly shorter TCRB CDR3s in all four CD4+ subsets of Type 1 diabetes patients. Naive, central memory and Treg TCRB repertoires seemed to resemble each other more closely in patients than they did in healthy donors.

Isolated RNA was reverse transcribed in full, so expressed TCRB transcripts were sequenced. The repertoire was sequenced with immunoSEQ multiplex PCR; TCRdb's copy has only in-frame clones and lacks some. The profile shows roughly 280,000 clones, 24% of them singletons. Sequencing input: naive CD4+ T cells from blood. V gene TRBV28 combines with J gene TRBJ2-1, with 11 bases identical to TRBD2. This TCR was recovered from a woman in her twenties or thirties with type 1 diabetes. As DNA, the CDR3 is TGTGCCAGCAGTTTTGGTACTAGCGGGAGCGGGGACAATGAGCAGTTCTTC. It yields the protein CASSFGTSGSGDNEQFF.